The T cell receptor beta chain described here comes from a study of cytomegalovirus exposure and HLA in healthy donors. Study context: In a later analysis, it was reported that the roughly 130 validation repertoires had been produced on the same platform as the 700 or so repertoires belonging to the first cohort. Study conclusions and caveats: The majority of TCR sequences were rare, yet some public TCRs appeared in many donors. The listing of about 150 TCR beta chains classed them as cytomegalovirus-associated.

Separation from the roughly 600-subject first cohort characterized the roughly 110-subject validation cohort, to which the donors belonged. This CDR3 is built from 13 residues. CDR1 and CDR2 (germline): LNHNV, YYDKDF (reference sequence). Trimming removed 5 bases from V and 4 bases from J, with 10 bases in between. Using immunoSEQ multiplex PCR, the repertoire was profiled, and TCRdb retains in-frame clones only, with some absent. The sample contains about 110,000 clones, around nine tenths of which appear only once. About this clone: Its antigen is not known.

The clonotype was recovered from a woman aged 18-29 years in good health and CMV-seronegative. The sample comprised PBMCs. This chain joins TRBV15 and TRBJ2-3, with D tentatively TRBD2 (6 bases). CDR3 amino acids: CATSFGGADTQYF. DNA of the CDR3: TGTGCCACCAGCTTCGGAGGGGCAGATACGCAGTATTTT.